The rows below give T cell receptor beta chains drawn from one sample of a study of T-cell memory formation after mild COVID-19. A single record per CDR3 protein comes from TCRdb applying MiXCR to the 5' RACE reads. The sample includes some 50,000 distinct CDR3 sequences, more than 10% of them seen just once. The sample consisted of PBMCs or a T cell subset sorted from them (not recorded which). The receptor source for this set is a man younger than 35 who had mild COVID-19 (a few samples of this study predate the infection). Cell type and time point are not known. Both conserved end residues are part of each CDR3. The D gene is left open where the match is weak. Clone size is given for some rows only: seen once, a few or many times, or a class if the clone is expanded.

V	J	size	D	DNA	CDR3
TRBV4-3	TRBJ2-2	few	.	TGCGCCAGCAGCCACGTGGGACGCTTAGGGGAGCTGTTTTTT	CASSHVGRLGELFF
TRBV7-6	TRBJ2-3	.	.	TGTGCCAGCAGCGCCCAGGTGGCAGATACGCAGTATTTT	CASSAQVADTQYF
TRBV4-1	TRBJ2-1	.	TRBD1	TGCGCCAGCAGCCAAGGACAGGGGGAATCGTTGGTGGGGAATGAGCAGTTCTTC	CASSQGQGESLVGNEQFF
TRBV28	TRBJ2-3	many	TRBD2	TGTGCCAGCAGTACCTTGGGCGGGGGATCGGATACGCAGTATTTT	CASSTLGGGSDTQYF
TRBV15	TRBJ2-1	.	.	TGTGCCACCAGCAGAGACCGGGACACCTACAATGAGCAGTTCTTC	CATSRDRDTYNEQFF
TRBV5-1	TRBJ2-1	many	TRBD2	TGCGCCAGCAGCTTGGCCAGCGGGGCCTACAATGAGCAGTTCTTC	CASSLASGAYNEQFF
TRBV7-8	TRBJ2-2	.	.	TGTGCCAGCAGCTTAGCAGGGGACACCGGGGAGCTGTTTTTT	CASSLAGDTGELFF
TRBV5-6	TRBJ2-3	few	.	TGTGCCAGCAGCCCACAGGGAAATACGCAGTATTTT	CASSPQGNTQYF
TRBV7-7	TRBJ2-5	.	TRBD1	TGTGCTAGCAGCTTGTGGACAGGGGGAGAGACCAAGTACTTC	CASSLWTGGETKYF
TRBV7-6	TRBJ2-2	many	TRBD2	TGTGCCAGCAGCTTAGTCGAGGGACTAGCGGGGGGGCCTTGGACCGGGGAGCTGTTTTTT	CASSLVEGLAGGPWTGELFF
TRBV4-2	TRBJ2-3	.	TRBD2	TGTGCCAGCAGCCAAGAGTGGCTAGCGGGAGTATCTAGCACAGATACGCAGTATTTT	CASSQEWLAGVSSTDTQYF
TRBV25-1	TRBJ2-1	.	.	TGTGCCAGCAGTGACCCCTGGACCGGCTATGAGCAGTTCTTC	CASSDPWTGYEQFF
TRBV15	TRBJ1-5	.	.	TGTGCCACCAGCAGAGATGCGGTATCCCAGCCCCAGCATTTT	CATSRDAVSQPQHF
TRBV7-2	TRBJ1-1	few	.	TGTGCCAGCAGACAGGATAGGAGTACTGAAGCTTTCTTT	CASRQDRSTEAFF
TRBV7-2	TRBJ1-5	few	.	TGTGCCAGCAGCTTATCAGGGTTCAATCAGCCCCAGCATTTT	CASSLSGFNQPQHF
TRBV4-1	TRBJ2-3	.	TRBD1	TGCGCCAGCAGCCGACCGGGACAGAGACTTCGTAGAGATACGCAGTATTTT	CASSRPGQRLRRDTQYF
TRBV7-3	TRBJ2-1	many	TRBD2	TGTGCCAGCAGCGACCATAGCGGGGGGGCTCAGGCTGAGCAGTTCTTC	CASSDHSGGAQAEQFF
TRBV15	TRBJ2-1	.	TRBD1	TGTGCCACCCGACTGGGGACAGGAGTCTACAATGAGCAGTTCTTC	CATRLGTGVYNEQFF
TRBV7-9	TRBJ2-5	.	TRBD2	TGTGCCAGCAGCTCGCTATTGACTAGCGGGAGCCTCCAAGAGACCCAGTACTTC	CASSSLLTSGSLQETQYF
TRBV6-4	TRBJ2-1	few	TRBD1	TGTGCCAGCAGTGAGACCCAGGGGGCGGATGAGCAGTTCTTC	CASSETQGADEQFF
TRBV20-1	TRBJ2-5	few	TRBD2	TGCAGTGCTAGGGGACTAGCGGAGGGAGAGACCCAGTACTTC	CSARGLAEGETQYF
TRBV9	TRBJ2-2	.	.	TGTGCCAGCAGCGTAGACAACACCGGGGAGCTGTTTTTT	CASSVDNTGELFF
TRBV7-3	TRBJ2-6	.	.	TGTGCCAGCAGCTTAAGGGGTGGCTCTGGGGCCAACGTCCTGACTTTC	CASSLRGGSGANVLTF
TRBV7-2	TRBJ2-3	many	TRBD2	TGTGCCAGCAGCTTAAGCGGGGGGAACACAGATACGCAGTATTTT	CASSLSGGNTDTQYF
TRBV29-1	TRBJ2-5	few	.	TGCAGCGTCGACTTCCCCTCCAGGGAGGAGACCCAGTACTTC	CSVDFPSREETQYF